Shown below are 32 T cell receptor beta chains from a single sample sequenced in a study of CXCR3-negative and CXCR3-positive naive CD8 T cells. The authors prepared UMI-labeled TRB cDNA libraries by 5' RACE. TCRdb reprocessed the 5' RACE reads and keeps a single row for each CDR3 protein, giving no DNA. This sample contains about 48,000 distinct CDR3 sequences. Sequencing used memory CD8+ T cells from blood. The origin of the receptors is a human donor in good health. Some clones in this sample may be carry-over from other donors' samples.

The chain uses TRBV5-6 and TRBJ2-3. The germline V gene has CDR1 SGHDT and CDR2 YYEEEE. This CDR3 comprises 11 residues. The CDR3 protein is CASTSTDTQYF. The entire variable domain, with the rest obtained from reference TRBV5-6 and TRBJ2-3, is as follows: DAGVTQSPTHLIKTRGQQVTLRCSPKSGHDTVSWYQQALGQGPQFIFQYYEEEERQRGNFPDRFSGHQFPNYSSELNVNALLLGDSALYLCASTSTDTQYFGPGTRLTVL.

J is TRBJ1-2 and V is TRBV14; the TCRdb D gene call, TRBD1, has no DNA to confirm it. The CDR3 is 16 residues long. Germline CDR1 is SGHDN and CDR2 is FVKESK. CDR3 in amino acids: CASSQDTGGTIVGYTF. The full variable domain, in which reference TRBV14 and TRBJ1-2 provide the parts outside the CDR3, is EAGVTQFPSHSVIEKGQTVTLRCDPISGHDNLYWYRRVMGKEIKFLLHFVKESKQDESGMPNNRFLAERTGGTYSTLKVQPAELEDSGVYFCASSQDTGGTIVGYTFGSGTRLTVV.

The chain recombines TRBV25-1 with TRBJ1-6. Germline V lookup: CDR1 MGHDK, CDR2 SYGVNS. The CDR3 consists of 15 residues. CDR3 amino acids: CASSESVQINSPLHF.

The chain carries TRBV27 and TRBJ2-7; lacking DNA, the TRBD2 call made by TCRdb goes unchecked. There are 14 residues in the CDR3. From germline, CDR1 is MNHEY and CDR2 SMNVEV (reference sequence). Here the CDR3 reads CASSLVSGIYEQYF.

V and J are TRBV7-6 and TRBJ1-1; lacking DNA, the TRBD1 call made by TCRdb goes unchecked. This CDR3 comprises 16 residues. The germline V gene has CDR1 SGHVS and CDR2 FNYEAQ. The CDR3 loop reads CASSLVSGRMNTEAFF.

This rearrangement joins TRBV28 to TRBJ2-1. Germline CDR1 MDHEN, CDR2 SYDVKM. CDR3 length: 13 residues. The CDR3 protein is CASCLNMVDEQFF.

The chain couples TRBV25-1 to TRBJ1-1. This CDR3 has 15 residues. CDR1 is MGHDK and CDR2 is SYGVNS in the germline V gene. CDR3 residues: CASSARDQTNTEAFF.

The V call is TRBV4-1, the J call TRBJ1-1; TCRdb's assignment of TRBD1 cannot be checked, as there is no DNA. The CDR3 spans 15 residues. CDR1 MGHRA and CDR2 YSYEKL come from the germline V gene. Here the CDR3 reads CASSQGAWENTEAFF.

The J gene is TRBJ2-3, the V gene TRBV20-1; no DNA is available, so the TRBD1 call from TCRdb remains unchecked. CDR1 and CDR2 from the germline V gene are DFQATT and SNEGSKA (reference sequence). The CDR3 has 20 residues. CDR3 residues: CSARGHLRTSVPSHRDTQYF.

The V call is TRBV28, the J call TRBJ2-1; as DNA is missing, the TRBD2 call by TCRdb cannot be tested. In germline, CDR1 is MDHEN, CDR2 SYDVKM. This CDR3 is 14 amino acids long. CDR3 residues: CASSRGGAYNEQFF.

The genes are TRBV29-1 and TRBJ1-2; TCRdb's D call of TRBD1 is untestable without DNA. The CDR3 totals 13 residues. Germline values: CDR1 SQVTM, CDR2 ANQGSEA. The CDR3 sequence is CSVSSGTGHGYTF. The full variable domain, rest sourced from reference TRBV29-1 and TRBJ1-2, is SAVISQKPSRDICQRGTSLTIQCQVDSQVTMMFWYRQQPGQSLTLIATANQGSEATYESGFVIDKFPISRPNLTFSTLTVSNMSPEDSSIYLCSVSSGTGHGYTFGSGTRLTVV.

The chain employs TRBV7-9 and TRBJ2-1; the D gene TCRdb calls, TRBD1, cannot be checked with no DNA. The germline V gene has CDR1 SEHNR and CDR2 FQNEAQ (reference sequence). This CDR3 spans 16 amino acids. The chain's CDR3 is CASSLATGTGYNEQFF.

This chain links TRBV12-3 or TRBV12-4 with TRBJ2-1; absent DNA, TCRdb's TRBD1 call cannot be checked. The CDR3 has 16 residues. The CDR3 reads CASSPGQSHSYNEQFF.

The chain couples TRBV25-1 to TRBJ2-3; the D call from TCRdb, TRBD1, cannot be confirmed without DNA. Germline CDR1 reads MGHDK; CDR2 reads SYGVNS. CDR3 length: 12 amino acids. The CDR3: CASSELRGGQYF.

This chain connects TRBV5-1 to TRBJ2-5; absent DNA, TCRdb's TRBD2 call cannot be checked. The germline V gene encodes CDR1 SGHRS and CDR2 YFSETQ. CDR3 length: 13 residues. This chain's CDR3 is CASSFIERETQYF.

The V and J genes are TRBV27 and TRBJ2-1; TCRdb's D call of TRBD1 is untestable without DNA. Looked up from germline, CDR1 is MNHEY and CDR2 is SMNVEV (reference sequence). There are 15 residues in the CDR3. This CDR3 is CASRQGMPYYNEQFF.

The chain couples TRBV29-1 to TRBJ1-2; TCRdb designates TRBD1, a call that cannot be tested without DNA. The CDR3 sequence is 15 residues long. CDR1 is SQVTM and CDR2 is ANQGSEA in the germline V gene. CDR3 region: CSVEDADTAAYGYTF.

The V gene is TRBV12-3 or TRBV12-4, the J gene TRBJ2-5; the D call of TRBD1 rests on TCRdb alone, since no DNA is present to check it. CDR3 size: 13 residues. The CDR3: CASNDREAETQYF.

The genes are TRBV20-1 and TRBJ2-7; TCRdb outputs TRBD2, but without DNA this stays unchecked. CDR3 length: 14 residues. The germline V gene has CDR1 DFQATT and CDR2 SNEGSKA (reference sequence). This CDR3 is CSARDVERGFEQYF.

The J gene is TRBJ2-4, the V gene TRBV28; without DNA, the TCRdb call of TRBD1 cannot be checked. CDR3 size: 14 residues. Germline-derived CDR1 and CDR2 are MDHEN and SYDVKM. The CDR3 is CASNAAGAGNIQYF. The full variable domain, its missing parts supplied by reference TRBV28 and TRBJ2-4, is DVKVTQSSRYLVKRTGEKVFLECVQDMDHENMFWYRQDPGLGLRLIYFSYDVKMKEKGDIPEGYSVSREKKERFSLILESASTNQTSMYLCASNAAGAGNIQYFGAGTRLSVL.

The CDR3 spells CSVEGTLGDYGYTF. V is TRBV29-1 and J is TRBJ1-2; TCRdb's D call of TRBD1 is untestable without DNA. The CDR3 runs 14 residues. Per the germline V gene, CDR1 is SQVTM and CDR2 is ANQGSEA.

This chain connects TRBV11-2 to TRBJ2-3. Looked up from germline, CDR1 is SGHAT and CDR2 is FQNNGV. The CDR3 is 12 amino acids. CDR3 protein: CASSFPYDTQYF. Based on the CDR3 plus reference TRBV11-2 and TRBJ2-3, the full variable domain is EAGVAQSPRYKIIEKRQSVAFWCNPISGHATLYWYQQILGQGPKLLIQFQNNGVVDDSQLPKDRFSAERLKGVDSTLKIQPAKLEDSAVYLCASSFPYDTQYFGPGTRLTVL.

The chain has TRBV4-2 and TRBJ1-1. Germline CDR1 is LGHNA and CDR2 is YNFKEQ. There are 15 residues in the CDR3. CDR3: CASSQVNSPNTEAFF.

J is TRBJ1-1 and V is TRBV7-3; TCRdb gives TRBD1 as the D gene, but with no DNA this cannot be confirmed. This CDR3 region has 16 residues. Per germline, CDR1 SGHTA and CDR2 FQGTGA. CDR3 sequence reads: CASSMMGQFLNTEAFF.

The chain links TRBV9 to TRBJ1-2; TCRdb reports TRBD1, a call that lacks DNA to check it against. Germline V gene data show CDR1 as SGDLS and CDR2 as YYNGEE. The CDR3 loop spans 13 amino acids. The CDR3 protein is CASSVGTGKGYTF.

This chain links TRBV5-6 with TRBJ1-1. The CDR3 covers 11 residues. Germline values: CDR1 SGHDT, CDR2 YYEEEE. The CDR3 reads CASQIGTEAFF.

The chain carries TRBV7-8 and TRBJ2-7; as DNA is missing, the TRBD1 call by TCRdb cannot be tested. The CDR3 is made up of 14 amino acids. CDR1 is SGHVS and CDR2 is FQNEAQ in the germline V gene. The CDR3 protein is CASQPGEMFGEQYF.

The CDR3 region is CASSYTGFGETQYF. V gene TRBV28 combines with J gene TRBJ2-5; the TCRdb D gene call, TRBD1, has no DNA to confirm it. The CDR3 runs 14 residues. CDR1 is MDHEN, CDR2 SYDVKM, per germline. The full variable domain, rest sourced from reference TRBV28 and TRBJ2-5, is DVKVTQSSRYLVKRTGEKVFLECVQDMDHENMFWYRQDPGLGLRLIYFSYDVKMKEKGDIPEGYSVSREKKERFSLILESASTNQTSMYLCASSYTGFGETQYFGPGTRLLVL.

V gene TRBV6-2 or TRBV6-3 combines with J gene TRBJ1-1. Germline-derived CDR1 and CDR2 are MNHEY and SVGEGT. CDR3 size: 15 residues. The CDR3 spells CASTQEGPGWTEAFF.

The gene calls are TRBV29-1 and TRBJ1-2. The CDR3 runs to 14 residues. Germline V gene sequence: CDR1 SQVTM, CDR2 ANQGSEA. CDR3 in amino acids: CSVEDQQVNYGYTF.

According to its frequency, this clonotype is medium-sized (0.01 to 0.1%). V and J are TRBV4-1 and TRBJ2-7; TCRdb lists TRBD1, though no DNA is available to test this call. The CDR3 loop spans 16 amino acids. From germline, CDR1 is MGHRA and CDR2 YSYEKL. CDR3 amino acids: CASSPGQFGGSYEQYF.

Here the CDR3 reads CASREGPRLTDTQYF. The chain combines TRBV6-6 with TRBJ2-3; absent DNA, TCRdb's TRBD2 call cannot be checked. There are 15 residues in the CDR3. Germline-derived CDR1 and CDR2 are MNHNY and SVGAGI (reference sequence).